Listed below are T cell receptor beta chains from one sample, sequenced in a study of beta chain features in type 1 diabetes. Profiling relied on immunoSEQ multiplex PCR, and the TCRdb table lists in-frame clones only, not all of them. Among approximately 250,000 clones listed, approximately 10% were seen once. Sequencing was done on a sample of naive CD4+ T cells from blood. The receptors were gathered from a man under 40 with type 1 diabetes. The CDR3 runs from the conserved cysteine through the conserved F or W. D genes are given only for firm matches. Clone size, where shown, is once, few, many, or a class for clones that have expanded.

>.|TRBV5-1|TRBD2|TRBJ2-1|15
TGCGCCAGCAGCTTTAGCGGGGGGGCCTACAATGAGCAGTTCTTC
CASSFSGGAYNEQFF
>few|TRBV5-1|.|TRBJ1-2|14
TGCGCCAGCAGCTTGGCCCCGTCGGGAGACGGCTACACCTTC
CASSLAPSGDGYTF
>few|TRBV28|.|TRBJ1-6|14
TGTGCCAGCAGGCCCCAGGGTAGGAATTCACCCCTCCACTTT
CASRPQGRNSPLHF
>few|TRBV4-1|TRBD1|TRBJ1-1|15
TGCGCCAGCAGCCCGGGACAGGGTCCGAACACTGAAGCTTTCTTT
CASSPGQGPNTEAFF
>.|TRBV11-2|.|TRBJ2-7|14
TGTGCCAGCAGCTTGGCGGGGGCCGCCTACGAGCAGTACTTC
CASSLAGAAYEQYF
>.|TRBV4-1|TRBD2|TRBJ2-3|18
TGCGCCAGCAGCCAGGCCGGTCGTAGCGGGGTTAGCACAGATACGCAGTATTTT
CASSQAGRSGVSTDTQYF
>few|TRBV2|TRBD1|TRBJ2-7|14
TGTGCCAGCAGTGATGACAGGGGTGTGAACGAGCAGTACTTC
CASSDDRGVNEQYF
>.|TRBV5-1|.|TRBJ2-7|18
TGCGCCAGCAGCCCACGAGAAAGTGGTAGGGGAATATCCTACGAGCAGTACTTC
CASSPRESGRGISYEQYF
>few|TRBV7-2|TRBD1|TRBJ2-7|16
TGTGCCAGCAGCTTAGGCGGACAGGGGAGATCCTACGAGCAGTACTTC
CASSLGGQGRSYEQYF
>.|TRBV7-2|TRBD1|TRBJ2-5|14
TGTGCCAGCAGATTTACAGGGGGCGGGGAGACCCAGTACTTC
CASRFTGGGETQYF